The 21 T cell receptor beta chains below were found in one sample sequenced in a study of blood T cell repertoires in COVID-19. Sequencing was performed with immunoSEQ multiplex PCR; in TCRdb, only in-frame clones are kept and a portion is missing. The sample shows fewer than 200,000 clones, around 80% of them seen only once. Sequenced sample: PBMCs or T cells enriched from blood (not recorded which). The receptors here all came from a woman aged 45 to 65 in a cohort exposed to, infected with or recovered from COVID-19 (not recorded which).

V is TRBV27 and J is TRBJ1-4; 12 nucleotides agree with TRBD1. The CDR3 has 15 amino acids. CDR1 and CDR2 from the germline V gene are MNHEY and SMNVEV (reference sequence). J was trimmed by 8 bases and V by 5 bases; bases with no gene match: 6. This CDR3 reads CASSPRDRGLEKLFF. CDR3 nucleotide sequence: TGTGCCAGCAGTCCCAGGGACAGGGGGCTCGAAAAACTGTTTTTT.

V usage is TRBV20-1 and J usage is TRBJ1-5; D uncertain. This CDR3 contains 12 residues. Trimming cost V 3 bases and J 1 base, with 4 bases left between them. CDR1 is DFQATT and CDR2 is SNEGSKA in the germline V gene (reference sequence). The CDR3 reads CSASRSNQPQHF. The CDR3 DNA reads as TGCAGTGCTAGTCGGAGCAATCAGCCCCAGCATTTT.

This clone has just a few counts. The chain recombines TRBV6-6 with TRBJ1-3; D remains unclear. Germline V gives CDR1 MNHNY, CDR2 SVGAGI (reference sequence). CDR3 length equals 15 residues. V was pared by 7 bases and J by 0 bases, with 13 bases between. CDR3 nucleotides: TGTGCCAGCAAAGAACAGATCATCTCTGGAAACACCATATATTTT. Translating gives CASKEQIISGNTIYF.

The gene calls are TRBV28 and TRBJ1-1; TRBD1 matches 11 bases. Germline V gene data show CDR1 as MDHEN and CDR2 as SYDVKM. This CDR3 has 14 residues. Trimming removed 8 bases from V and 4 bases from J; junction bases left unmatched: 6. Here the CDR3 DNA reads TGTGCCAGCGGGACAGGGGGTATGGGCACTGAAGCTTTCTTT. Protein product: CASGTGGMGTEAFF.

The chain couples TRBV7-3 to TRBJ2-5, with a weak D call TRBD2 (6 bases). CDR3 length: 14 amino acids. Germline values: CDR1 SGHTA, CDR2 FQGTGA. The ends were cut back, 5 bases at V and 7 bases at J, with 17 bases in the middle. The CDR3 DNA reads TGTGCCAGCAGCCCCCGGGCGGGAAGGGGGACCCAGTACTTC. It encodes CASSPRAGRGTQYF.

In its sample, this clone was seen once. The J gene is TRBJ1-1, the V gene TRBV6-2 or TRBV6-3; 7 nucleotides align to TRBD1. Germline V gene data show CDR1 as MNHEY and CDR2 as SVGEGT. J lost 4 bases, V lost 0 bases, and 8 bases had no gene match. The CDR3 totals 16 residues. The CDR3 sequence: CASSYSAYTGVTEAFF. CDR3 nucleotides: TGTGCCAGCAGTTACTCCGCCTACACAGGGGTCACTGAAGCTTTCTTT.

The chain has TRBV14 and TRBJ2-1, with unresolved D. This CDR3 region has 15 residues. CDR1 is SGHDN and CDR2 is FVKESK in the germline V gene. The germline V and J ends were trimmed by 0 bases and 9 bases, with 15 bases remaining between them. DNA for the CDR3: TGTGCCAGCAGCCAAGATGACTCCGGAAGGCGTGAGCAGTTCTTC. This codes for CASSQDDSGRREQFF. Looking up the rest from reference TRBV14 and TRBJ2-1 gives the full variable domain: EAGVTQFPSHSVIEKGQTVTLRCDPISGHDNLYWYRRVMGKEIKFLLHFVKESKQDESGMPNNRFLAERTGGTYSTLKVQPAELEDSGVYFCASSQDDSGRREQFFGPGTRLTVL.

V usage is TRBV28 and J usage is TRBJ1-1, with TRBD1 matching 10 bases. Germline loops: CDR1 MDHEN, CDR2 SYDVKM. Trimming took 6 bases from V and 10 from J; bases not matched to a gene: 5. The length of the CDR3 is 12 residues. CDR3 DNA: TGTGCCAGCAGGCGACAGGGGGCAGGAGCTTTCTTT. Its protein product is CASRRQGAGAFF.

The chain combines TRBV5-4 with TRBJ1-3, with TRBD1 as a possible D gene (6 bases). The V gene's germline CDR1 is SGHNT and CDR2 YYREEE (reference sequence). The CDR3 has 15 residues. V shed 3 bases and J shed 3 bases, with 13 bases lying between them. DNA for the CDR3: TGTGCCAGCAGCTCACAGGGAGTTGTTGGAAACACCATATATTTT. Translating it yields CASSSQGVVGNTIYF. The full variable domain, completed using reference TRBV5-4 and TRBJ1-3, is ETGVTQSPTHLIKTRGQQVTLRCSSQSGHNTVSWYQQALGQGPQFIFQYYREEENGRGNFPPRFSGLQFPNYSSELNVNALELDDSALYLCASSSQGVVGNTIYFGEGSWLTVV.

V is TRBV19 and J is TRBJ1-2; D not resolved. The germline V and J ends were trimmed by 5 bases and 0 bases, with 16 bases remaining between them. Germline-derived CDR1 and CDR2 are LNHDA and SQIVND (reference sequence). The CDR3 length is 16 residues. The DNA of the CDR3 is TGTGCCAGTAGTTATTATGGGCAAGGCACTAACTATGGCTACACCTTC. Its translation: CASSYYGQGTNYGYTF.

The genes are TRBV5-1 and TRBJ2-2; 9 bases fit TRBD1. The CDR3 length is 17 residues. V lost 0 bases and J lost 6; bases outside the gene matches: 9. Germline V gene lookup returns CDR1 SGHRS and CDR2 YFSETQ. For the CDR3, the DNA is TGCGCCAGCAGCTTGGACAACACAGGGGGCAACGCCGGGGAGCTGTTTTTT. Translated: CASSLDNTGGNAGELFF.

The chain has TRBV19 and TRBJ1-5, with 7 bases matching TRBD1. The CDR3 is made up of 14 amino acids. Germline CDR1 LNHDA, CDR2 SQIVND (reference sequence). J lost 2 bases, V lost 9 bases, and 7 bases had no gene match. In DNA, the CDR3 is TGTGCCAGCTATCACACAGGGGGCAATCAGCCCCAGCATTTT. Its protein is CASYHTGGNQPQHF.

The chain couples TRBV14 to TRBJ2-6; TRBD1 might be the D (6 bases). This CDR3 spans 19 amino acids. CDR1 is SGHDN and CDR2 is FVKESK in the germline V gene. V shed 1 base and J shed 1 base, with 17 bases lying between them. CDR3: CASSQGGQRYVSGANVLTF. CDR3 DNA: TGTGCCAGCAGCCAAGGAGGACAGCGATATGTATCTGGGGCCAACGTCCTGACTTTC. The full variable domain, rest sourced from reference TRBV14 and TRBJ2-6, is EAGVTQFPSHSVIEKGQTVTLRCDPISGHDNLYWYRRVMGKEIKFLLHFVKESKQDESGMPNNRFLAERTGGTYSTLKVQPAELEDSGVYFCASSQGGQRYVSGANVLTFGAGSRLTVL.

The chain carries TRBV14 and TRBJ1-6; 7 bases align to TRBD1. Unmatched junction bases numbered 3, after V lost 2 bases and J lost 5 bases. The germline gives CDR1 SGHDN, CDR2 FVKESK. The CDR3 has 15 amino acids. Here the CDR3 reads CASSQLTGDNSPLHF. The CDR3 DNA reads TGTGCCAGCAGCCAACTAACAGGGGATAATTCACCCCTCCACTTT.

The chain has TRBV29-1 and TRBJ2-1, with 10 bases matching TRBD1. The CDR3 is made up of 13 amino acids. Germline V gene sequence: CDR1 SQVTM, CDR2 ANQGSEA. V shed 5 bases and J 3 bases; nucleotides not matched to a gene: 1. Here the CDR3 DNA reads TGCAGCGTTAGGACAGGGGGCTACAATGAGCAGTTCTTC. Its protein is CSVRTGGYNEQFF.

The V gene is TRBV7-2, the J gene TRBJ1-2; D not certain. The CDR3 loop spans 13 amino acids. The ends were cut back, 0 bases at V and 6 bases at J, with 8 bases in the middle. CDR1 SGHTA and CDR2 FQGNSA come from the germline V gene. The CDR3 region is CASSLALANGYTF. In DNA, the CDR3 is TGTGCCAGCAGCTTAGCGCTTGCGAATGGCTACACCTTC.

This chain connects TRBV28 to TRBJ1-1, with 7 bases aligning to TRBD1. Germline V gene lookup returns CDR1 MDHEN and CDR2 SYDVKM. V shed 1 base and J 5 bases; nucleotides not matched to a gene: 1. This CDR3 is built from 13 residues. The CDR3 reads CASSLSGQTEAFF. DNA of the CDR3: TGTGCCAGCAGTTTATCGGGACAGACTGAAGCTTTCTTT.

This chain uses TRBV6-5 with TRBJ2-1; possible D gene TRBD1, 6 bases. Per germline, CDR1 MNHEY and CDR2 SVGAGI. V was cut by 6 bases and J by 4 bases, with 16 bases left in between. The length of the CDR3 is 15 residues. CDR3 sequence: CASSPEQGPYNEQFF. The CDR3, as DNA: TGTGCCAGCAGCCCCGAGCAGGGGCCTTACAATGAGCAGTTCTTC.

Turning to this clone: One junction end disagrees with the germline gene, perhaps due to a read error. V usage is TRBV7-2 and J usage is TRBJ2-3; 8 nucleotides match TRBD2. This CDR3 comprises 16 residues. Germline V gene lookup returns CDR1 SGHTA and CDR2 FQGNSA. The CDR3 here is CASSLHAGQLSGARDF. CDR3 coding DNA: TGTGCCAGCAGCTTACACGCCGGACAACTTAGCGGGGCAAGGGATTTT. Together with reference TRBV7-2 and TRBJ2-3, the CDR3 gives the full variable domain: GAGVSQSPSNKVTEKGKDVELRCDPISGHTALYWYRQSLGQGLEFLIYFQGNSAPDKSGLPSDRFSAERTGGSVSTLTIQRTQQEDSAVYLCASSLHAGQLSGARDFGPGTRLTVL.

The chain employs TRBV14 and TRBJ2-3; 12 bases agree with TRBD2. Per the germline V gene, CDR1 is SGHDN and CDR2 is FVKESK. The CDR3 runs 17 residues. Losses at the gene ends were 3 bases for V and 4 bases for J; bases not matched to a gene: 8. CDR3 in amino acids: CASSHRLAGVLADTQYF. CDR3 nucleotides: TGTGCCAGCAGCCACAGACTAGCGGGAGTCCTGGCAGATACGCAGTATTTT.

V is TRBV5-1 and J is TRBJ1-4, with D possibly matching TRBD1 (6 bases). The CDR3 has 15 residues. CDR1 and CDR2 (germline): SGHRS, YFSETQ. V was cut by 4 bases and J by 5 bases, with 15 bases left in between. The CDR3 loop reads CASSANGQMNEKLFF. The CDR3 DNA is TGCGCCAGCAGCGCTAATGGACAGATGAATGAAAAACTGTTTTTT.